One T cell receptor beta chain is described in this entry. Treatment of the sample: preoperative locoregional IRX-2 cytokine immunotherapy. The entry originates in a study of preoperative IRX-2 immunotherapy in early breast cancer. V gave up 3 bases and J gave up 2 bases, with 8 bases separating them. The CDR3 is 14 residues long. CDR1 LNHDA and CDR2 SQIVND come from the germline V gene (reference sequence). Repertoires were generated with immunoSEQ multiplex PCR, while TCRdb's copy carries only in-frame clones and drops some. The profile shows 39,000 or so clones, around three quarters of them singletons.

The sequence was collected from a human donor with breast cancer. The rearrangement links TRBV19 to TRBJ1-3; D gene ambiguous. Sequenced material: tumor tissue, taken after IRX-2 immunotherapy. The CDR3 DNA is TGTGCCAGTAGTATGGTTGGAACTGGAAACACCATATATTTT. It translates to CASSMVGTGNTIYF. The whole variable domain, filled in from reference TRBV19 and TRBJ1-3, reads DGGITQSPKYLFRKEGQNVTLSCEQNLNHDAMYWYRQDPGQGLRLIYYSQIVNDFQKGDIAEGYSVSREKKESFPLTVTSAQKNPTAFYLCASSMVGTGNTIYFGEGSWLTVV.